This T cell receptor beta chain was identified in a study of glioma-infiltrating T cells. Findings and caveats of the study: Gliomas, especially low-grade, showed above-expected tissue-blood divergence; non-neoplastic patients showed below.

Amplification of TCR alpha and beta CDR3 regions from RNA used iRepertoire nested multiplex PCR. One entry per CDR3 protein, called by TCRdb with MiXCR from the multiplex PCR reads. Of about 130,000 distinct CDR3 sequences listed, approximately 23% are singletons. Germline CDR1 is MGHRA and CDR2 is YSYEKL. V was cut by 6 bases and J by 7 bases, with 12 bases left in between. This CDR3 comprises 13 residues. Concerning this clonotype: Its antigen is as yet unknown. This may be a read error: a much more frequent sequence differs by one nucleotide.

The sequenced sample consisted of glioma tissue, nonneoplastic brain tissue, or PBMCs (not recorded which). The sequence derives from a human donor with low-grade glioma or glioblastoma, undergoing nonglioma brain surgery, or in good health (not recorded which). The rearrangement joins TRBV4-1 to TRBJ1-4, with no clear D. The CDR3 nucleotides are TGCGCCAGCAGACAATCTCTCGGTGAAAAACTGTTTTTT. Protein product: CASRQSLGEKLFF.